This T cell receptor (beta chain) originates from a study of radiotherapy plus CTLA-4 blockade in lung cancer. Study context: Disease control was seen in about 30% of patients, objective responses in roughly 19%.

Trimming at V came to 6 bases and at J to 5 bases, leaving 9 bases not matched to a gene. CDR1 is MNHEY and CDR2 is SMNVEV in the germline V gene (reference sequence). The CDR3 has 14 amino acids. General study results and limits: Best predicting response, reportedly, were early blood T cell clone dynamics, with interferon-beta. Clones of tumor-derived TCRs expanded in blood after radiotherapy plus ipilimumab.

The assay was immunoSEQ multiplex PCR, and TCRdb's table has in-frame clones only and misses some. Among about 98,000 clones listed, 88% were seen once. Concerning this clone itself: Its target is unknown.

The rearrangement joins TRBV27 to TRBJ1-1; the match to TRBD1 covers 7 bases. The sequence came from a human donor with non-small cell lung cancer that progressed on radiotherapy plus ipilimumab. The source material was peripheral blood, sampled from a patient treated with radiotherapy plus ipilimumab. In DNA form, the CDR3 reads TGTGCCAGCAGCCGGACAGGATTTGGTACTGAAGCTTTCTTT. This gives the protein CASSRTGFGTEAFF.